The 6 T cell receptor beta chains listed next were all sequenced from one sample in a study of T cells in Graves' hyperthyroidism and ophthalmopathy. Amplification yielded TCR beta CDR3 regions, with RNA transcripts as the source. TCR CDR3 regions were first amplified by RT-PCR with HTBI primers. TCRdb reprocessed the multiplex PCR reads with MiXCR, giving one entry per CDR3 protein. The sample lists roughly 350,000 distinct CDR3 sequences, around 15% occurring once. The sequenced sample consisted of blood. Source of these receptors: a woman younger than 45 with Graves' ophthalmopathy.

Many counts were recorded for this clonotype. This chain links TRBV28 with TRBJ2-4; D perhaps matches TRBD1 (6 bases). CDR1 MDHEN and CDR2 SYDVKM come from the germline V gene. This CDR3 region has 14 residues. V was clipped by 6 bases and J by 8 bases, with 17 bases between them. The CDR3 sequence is CASRTSTRGDIQYF. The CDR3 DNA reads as TGTGCCAGCAGAACCTCCACCAGGGGTGACATTCAGTACTTC.

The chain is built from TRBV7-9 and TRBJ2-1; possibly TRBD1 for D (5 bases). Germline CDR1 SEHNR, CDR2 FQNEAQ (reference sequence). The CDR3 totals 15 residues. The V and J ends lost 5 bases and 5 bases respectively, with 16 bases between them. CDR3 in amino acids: CASSQLGREDNEQFF. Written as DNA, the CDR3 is TGTGCCAGCAGCCAGCTGGGCAGGGAAGACAATGAGCAGTTCTTC.

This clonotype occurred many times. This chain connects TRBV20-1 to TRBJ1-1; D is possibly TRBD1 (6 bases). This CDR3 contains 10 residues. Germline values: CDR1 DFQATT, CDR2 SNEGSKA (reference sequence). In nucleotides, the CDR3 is TGCAGGATGACAGGCCCTGAAGCTTTCTTT. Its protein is CRMTGPEAFF.

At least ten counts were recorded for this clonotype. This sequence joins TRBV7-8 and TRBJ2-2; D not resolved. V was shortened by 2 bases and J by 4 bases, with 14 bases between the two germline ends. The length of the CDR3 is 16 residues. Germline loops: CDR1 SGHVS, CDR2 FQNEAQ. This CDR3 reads CASSLFLAVGTGELFF. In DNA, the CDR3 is TGTGCCAGCAGCTTATTTCTTGCGGTTGGCACCGGGGAGCTGTTTTTT.

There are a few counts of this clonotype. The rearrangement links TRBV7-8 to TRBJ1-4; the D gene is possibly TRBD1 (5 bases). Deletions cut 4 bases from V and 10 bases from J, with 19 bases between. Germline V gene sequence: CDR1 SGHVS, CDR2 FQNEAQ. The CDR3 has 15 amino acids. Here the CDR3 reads CASSSTPGLGGKLFF. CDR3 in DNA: TGTGCCAGCAGCTCCACCCCAGGGCTTGGTGGAAAACTGTTTTTT.

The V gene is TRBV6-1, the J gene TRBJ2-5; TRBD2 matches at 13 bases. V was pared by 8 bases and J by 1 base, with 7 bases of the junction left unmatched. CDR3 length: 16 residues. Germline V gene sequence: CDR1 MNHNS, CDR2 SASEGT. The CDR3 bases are TGTGCCAGCGGTGCAACTAGCGGGGGGGTCCAAGAGACCCAGTACTTC. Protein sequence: CASGATSGGVQETQYF.